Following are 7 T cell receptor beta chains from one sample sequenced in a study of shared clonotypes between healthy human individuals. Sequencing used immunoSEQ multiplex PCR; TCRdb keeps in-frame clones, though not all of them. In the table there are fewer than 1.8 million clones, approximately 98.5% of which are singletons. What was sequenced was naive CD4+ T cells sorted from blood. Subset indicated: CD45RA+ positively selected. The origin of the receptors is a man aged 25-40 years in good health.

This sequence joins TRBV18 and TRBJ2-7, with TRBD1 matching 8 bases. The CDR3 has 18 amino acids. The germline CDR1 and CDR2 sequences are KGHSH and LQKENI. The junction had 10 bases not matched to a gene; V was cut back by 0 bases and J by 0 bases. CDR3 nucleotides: TGTGCCAGCTCACCACCCGGGGGACAGGCTGGGAGCTCCTACGAGCAGTACTTC. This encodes CASSPPGGQAGSSYEQYF.

The CDR3 coding sequence is TGTGCCAGTAGTTTTAGCGGGAGGGTCACCGGGGAGCTGTTTTTT. Translating gives CASSFSGRVTGELFF. This chain connects TRBV19 to TRBJ2-2; 11 positions match TRBD2. V was clipped by 5 bases and J by 4 bases; unmatched bases: 3. Germline values: CDR1 LNHDA, CDR2 SQIVND (reference sequence). This CDR3 has 15 residues.

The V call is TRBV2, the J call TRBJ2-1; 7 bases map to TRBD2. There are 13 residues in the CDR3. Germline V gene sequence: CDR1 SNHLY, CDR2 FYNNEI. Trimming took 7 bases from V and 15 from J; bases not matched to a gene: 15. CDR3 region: CASTWTSSGTWFF. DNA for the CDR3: TGTGCCAGCACATGGACTAGTTCAGGGACGTGGTTCTTC.

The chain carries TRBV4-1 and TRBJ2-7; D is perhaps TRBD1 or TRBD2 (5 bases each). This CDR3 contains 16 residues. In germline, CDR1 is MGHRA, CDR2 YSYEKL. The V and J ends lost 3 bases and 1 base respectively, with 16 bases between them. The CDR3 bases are TGCGCCAGCAGCCAGGTCAGTGGGGGAGTGTCCTACGAGCAGTACTTC. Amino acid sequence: CASSQVSGGVSYEQYF.

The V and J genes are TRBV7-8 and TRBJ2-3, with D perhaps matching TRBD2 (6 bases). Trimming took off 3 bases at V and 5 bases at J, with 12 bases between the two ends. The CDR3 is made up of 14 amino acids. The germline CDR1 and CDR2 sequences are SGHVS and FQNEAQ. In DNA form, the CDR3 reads TGTGCCAGCAGCTTCAGGCGGGATCTAGATACGCAGTATTTT. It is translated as CASSFRRDLDTQYF.

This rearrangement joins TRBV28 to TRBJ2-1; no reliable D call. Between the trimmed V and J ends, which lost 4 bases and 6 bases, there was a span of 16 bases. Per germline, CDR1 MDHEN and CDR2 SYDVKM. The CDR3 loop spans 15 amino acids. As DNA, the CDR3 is TGTGCCAGCAGTTCGAATTGGGCTAATCCCAATGAGCAGTTCTTC. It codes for CASSSNWANPNEQFF. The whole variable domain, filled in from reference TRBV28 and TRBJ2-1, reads DVKVTQSSRYLVKRTGEKVFLECVQDMDHENMFWYRQDPGLGLRLIYFSYDVKMKEKGDIPEGYSVSREKKERFSLILESASTNQTSMYLCASSSNWANPNEQFFGPGTRLTVL.

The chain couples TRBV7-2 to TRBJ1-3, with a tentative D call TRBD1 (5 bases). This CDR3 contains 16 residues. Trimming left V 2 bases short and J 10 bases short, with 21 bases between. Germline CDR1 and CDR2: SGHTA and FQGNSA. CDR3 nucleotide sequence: TGTGCCAGCAGCTTATATGGGGGGTGGCTAGCGGATACCATATATTTT. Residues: CASSLYGGWLADTIYF. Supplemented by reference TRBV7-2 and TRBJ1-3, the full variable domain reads GAGVSQSPSNKVTEKGKDVELRCDPISGHTALYWYRQSLGQGLEFLIYFQGNSAPDKSGLPSDRFSAERTGGSVSTLTIQRTQQEDSAVYLCASSLYGGWLADTIYFGEGSWLTVV.